This T cell receptor beta chain was documented in a study of T cell changes during pregnancy in multiple sclerosis. The V and J ends lost 4 bases and 2 bases, in that order; junction bases with no gene match: 6. CDR1 SGHRS and CDR2 YFSETQ come from the germline V gene. The CDR3 contains 16 residues. Here immunoSEQ multiplex PCR was the method, and the copy in TCRdb shows in-frame clones only, minus some. The top ten clones hold about 1.2% of a sample with just under 65,000 clones, roughly 91% of them seen once. The material was peripheral blood, obtained after pregnancy. The receptor was derived from a female donor in good health, enrolled as a control in a pregnancy study. The chain uses TRBV5-1 and TRBJ2-5; 12 bases fit TRBD2. The CDR3 bases are TGCGCCAGCAGCCCGGAGACTAGCGGGGGACAAGAGACCCAGTACTTC. The encoded protein is CASSPETSGGQETQYF.